This TCR beta chain was profiled in a study of CD8+CD57+ T cells in acquired aplastic anemia. Whoever was chosen for sequencing had shown CD8+CD57+ cell expansion by flow cytometry. TCR beta VDJ and CDR3 were profiled, and genomic DNA was the template. TCRdb re-called the reads with MiXCR, one entry per CDR3 protein. The table includes just over 450,000 distinct CDR3 sequences, more than 25% detected once. V was pared by 0 bases and J by 2 bases, with 12 bases of the junction left unmatched. Germline CDR1 SGHVS, CDR2 FNYEAQ. The CDR3 consists of 18 residues. The source of this sequence is a human donor with aplastic anemia. Material: sorted CD4+, CD8+, or CD8+CD57+ T cells (not recorded which) from PBMCs. The V and J genes are TRBV7-6 and TRBJ2-5; 7 bases fit TRBD2. CDR3: CASSLAFSAGEGQETQYF. CDR3 DNA: TGTGCCAGCAGCTTAGCGTTTAGTGCGGGAGAAGGGCAAGAGACCCAGTACTTC.